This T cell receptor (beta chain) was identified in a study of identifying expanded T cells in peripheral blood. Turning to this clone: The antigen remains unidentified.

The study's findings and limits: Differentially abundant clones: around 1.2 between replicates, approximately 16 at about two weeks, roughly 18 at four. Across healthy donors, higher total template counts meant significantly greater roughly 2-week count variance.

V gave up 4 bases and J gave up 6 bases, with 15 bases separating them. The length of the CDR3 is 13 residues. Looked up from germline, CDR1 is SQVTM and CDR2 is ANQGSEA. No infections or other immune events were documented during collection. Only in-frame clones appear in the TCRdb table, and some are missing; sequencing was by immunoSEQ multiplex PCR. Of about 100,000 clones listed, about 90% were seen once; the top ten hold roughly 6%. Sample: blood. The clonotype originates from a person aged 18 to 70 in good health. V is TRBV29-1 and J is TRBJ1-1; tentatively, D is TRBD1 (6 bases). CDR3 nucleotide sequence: TGCAGCGTTGGAGGGACATCCTGGGCTGAAGCTTTCTTT. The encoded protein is CSVGGTSWAEAFF.